This T cell receptor (beta chain) is from a study of long-term antiretroviral therapy in people with HIV. The CDR3 consists of 13 residues. Trimming removed 1 base from V and 14 bases from J, with 16 bases in between. Germline V gives CDR1 SGHNT, CDR2 YENEEA. immunoSEQ v3.0 was run at survey level. The repertoire was sequenced with immunoSEQ multiplex PCR; TCRdb's copy has only in-frame clones and lacks some. There are roughly 12,000 clones in the sample; about four fifths occur only once, and approximately 18% lies in the top ten. For this clone: The target antigen is unknown.

Regarding the study as a whole: All time points showed a repertoire dominated by clones expanded before ART.

Treatment for all HIV-infected participants took place in the United States. The source was unsorted PBMCs, collected around 8.1 years after starting antiretroviral therapy. The chain joins TRBV11-3 to TRBJ2-3; the D is unclear. This receptor was taken from a man aged 50 to 59 with HIV. This CDR3 reads CASSLGSTGIGYF. The CDR3 DNA reads as TGTGCCAGCAGCTTAGGAAGTACGGGTATTGGGTATTTT.